One sample yielded the 24 T cell receptor beta chains listed below, sequenced in a study of T cells in localized non-small cell lung cancer (dated by TCRdb to 2019 to 2021). Libraries came from the immunoSEQ multiplex PCR assay. TCRdb's version of the immuneACCESS table is confined to in-frame rearrangements and falls short of the full clone set. An unresolved V gene accounts for under half of the shortfall where checked; the remainder is of unknown origin. The sample has about 3,400 clones on record, under 55% of them singletons. Approximately 4.5% of the sample rests with the top ten. Sequenced material: lymph node tissue, taken before any cancer treatment. These receptors all come from a woman aged 18 to 55 with stage I lung adenocarcinoma.

The rearrangement links TRBV19 to TRBJ2-1, with 12 bases matching TRBD2. V dropped 5 bases and J dropped 2; count of bases not matched to a gene: 7. The germline CDR1 and CDR2 sequences are LNHDA and SQIVND (reference sequence). The CDR3 sequence is 17 residues long. In DNA form, the CDR3 reads TGTGCCAGTAGTCCGCGACTAGCGGGAGATGCCTACAATGAGCAGTTCTTC. It codes for CASSPRLAGDAYNEQFF.

The chain combines TRBV6-8 with TRBJ1-2, with D tentatively TRBD1 (6 bases). CDR3 length: 14 residues. Germline loops: CDR1 MNHGY, CDR2 SAAAGT. V lost 10 bases, J lost 8 bases, and 23 bases lay in between. In nucleotides, the CDR3 is TGTGCCATCAGCGTCGGAGGGGGGACCCGAGGCTACACCTTC. Its translation is CAISVGGGTRGYTF.

In its sample, this clone was seen a few times. This chain connects TRBV6-8 to TRBJ2-3, with TRBD2 matching 8 bases. Trimming at V came to 8 bases and at J to 3 bases, leaving 10 bases not matched to a gene. Germline CDR1 is MNHGY and CDR2 is SAAAGT. The CDR3 extends over 15 amino acids. CDR3 protein: CASHRAGDGTDTQYF. The CDR3 DNA reads TGTGCCAGCCACCGAGCGGGAGATGGAACAGATACGCAGTATTTT.

The sample holds a few counts of this clone. The V gene is TRBV11-3, the J gene TRBJ2-7; D is unclear. CDR1 and CDR2 (germline): SGHNT, YENEEA. Deletions cut 5 bases from V and 3 bases from J, with 14 bases between. The CDR3 totals 14 residues. The DNA for the CDR3 is TGTGCCAGCAGCCCACGGTGGGAAAACTACGAGCAGTACTTC. It codes for CASSPRWENYEQYF.

This clone was detected only a few times. This rearrangement joins TRBV6-8 to TRBJ2-7; D uncertain. The germline gives CDR1 MNHGY, CDR2 SAAAGT. V shed 4 bases and J shed 7 bases, with 23 bases lying between them. There are 16 residues in the CDR3. The CDR3 loop reads CASSSRRTFGVGEQYF. For the CDR3, the DNA is TGTGCCAGCAGTTCCCGACGGACCTTCGGCGTGGGTGAGCAGTACTTC.

The rearrangement uses TRBV19 and TRBJ1-3, with D possibly being TRBD1 (5 bases). Germline V gives CDR1 LNHDA, CDR2 SQIVND (reference sequence). The CDR3 is 14 residues long. V was trimmed by 7 bases and J by 0 bases, leaving 10 bases between them. CDR3 sequence: CASTQVSSGNTIYF. CDR3 DNA: TGTGCCAGTACACAGGTTTCCTCTGGAAACACCATATATTTT.

This chain uses TRBV11-3 with TRBJ2-7, with TRBD2 as a possible D gene (5 bases). V was pared by 5 bases and J by 1 base, with 15 bases between. This CDR3 spans 15 amino acids. Germline CDR1 SGHNT, CDR2 YENEEA. The CDR3 nucleotides are TGTGCCAGCAGCCTCATTAGCGTACAATCCTACGAGCAGTACTTC. Its translation is CASSLISVQSYEQYF.

This clone turned up a few times. The J gene is TRBJ2-3, the V gene TRBV7-7, with TRBD2 identical over 8 bases. Germline V gene data show CDR1 as SSHAT and CDR2 as FNYEAQ (reference sequence). Trimming at V came to 2 bases and at J to 5 bases, leaving 6 bases not matched to a gene. The CDR3 contains 15 residues. CDR3 amino acids: CASSLTSGREDTQYF. CDR3 DNA: TGTGCCAGCAGCTTAACTAGCGGACGAGAAGATACGCAGTATTTT.

In its sample, this clone was seen a few times. The V gene is TRBV4-1, the J gene TRBJ2-1; TRBD2 aligns across 12 bases. The CDR3 totals 16 residues. The V gene end was trimmed by 1 base and the J gene end by 8 bases; junction bases not matched to a gene: 6. CDR1 is MGHRA, CDR2 YSYEKL, per germline. CDR3 sequence (DNA): TGCGCCAGCAGCCAAGGACTAGCGGGAGTGGAACATGAGCAGTTCTTC. Its translation: CASSQGLAGVEHEQFF.

The chain is built from TRBV28 and TRBJ2-1, with a tentative D call TRBD2 (5 bases). The CDR3 sequence is 13 residues long. Deletions cut 6 bases from V and 4 bases from J, with 10 bases between. Germline values: CDR1 MDHEN, CDR2 SYDVKM. The CDR3 protein is CASSPWTYNEQFF. The CDR3 region has the DNA TGTGCCAGCAGCCCTTGGACTTACAATGAGCAGTTCTTC.

The chain joins TRBV11-3 to TRBJ2-1; D remains unclear. Trimming shortened V by 3 bases and J by 8 bases, and 14 bases separated the two germline ends. Germline loops: CDR1 SGHNT, CDR2 YENEEA. This CDR3 spans 14 amino acids. CDR3 sequence: CASSLVQRSDEQFF. Here the CDR3 DNA reads TGTGCCAGCAGCTTGGTACAGAGGAGCGATGAGCAGTTCTTC. The whole variable domain, remainder taken from reference TRBV11-3 and TRBJ2-1, is EAGVVQSPRYKIIEKKQPVAFWCNPISGHNTLYWYLQNLGQGPELLIRYENEEAVDDSQLPKDRFSAERLKGVDSTLKIQPAELGDSAVYLCASSLVQRSDEQFFGPGTRLTVL.

This clone was counted only a few times. This chain uses TRBV30 with TRBJ2-7; 7 bases are shared with TRBD1. CDR1 and CDR2 (germline): GTSNPN, SVGIG (reference sequence). The CDR3 sequence is 14 residues long. After removal of 7 bases from V and 1 base from J, the junction contained 10 bases not matched to a gene. The CDR3 DNA reads as TGTGCCTCATATTGGACAGGCTCATCCTACGAGCAGTACTTC. Translation gives CASYWTGSSYEQYF.

The rearrangement uses TRBV19 and TRBJ2-1; 11 bases fit TRBD2. Germline V lookup: CDR1 LNHDA, CDR2 SQIVND (reference sequence). Losses at the gene ends were 1 base for V and 9 bases for J; bases not matched to a gene: 5. The CDR3 loop spans 15 amino acids. CDR3 loop: CASSIALAGVGEQFF. The CDR3 DNA reads TGTGCCAGTAGTATAGCACTAGCGGGAGTAGGTGAGCAGTTCTTC. The full variable domain, with the rest looked up from reference TRBV19 and TRBJ2-1, is DGGITQSPKYLFRKEGQNVTLSCEQNLNHDAMYWYRQDPGQGLRLIYYSQIVNDFQKGDIAEGYSVSREKKESFPLTVTSAQKNPTAFYLCASSIALAGVGEQFFGPGTRLTVL.

V is TRBV7-4 and J is TRBJ1-1; no clear D. The germline CDR1 and CDR2 sequences are SGHVT and SQSDAQ. V dropped 5 bases and J dropped 2 bases, with 9 bases sitting between them. The CDR3 totals 13 residues. The CDR3 nucleotides are TGTGCCAGCAGCCCCGACCCAAACACTGAAGCTTTCTTT. Translating gives CASSPDPNTEAFF.

This clone has just a few counts. The chain carries TRBV6-8 and TRBJ1-2; 7 bases line up with TRBD1. Trimming cost V 10 bases and J 5 bases; bases outside gene matches: 7. The CDR3 is 12 residues long. CDR1 and CDR2 (germline): MNHGY, SAAAGT. The CDR3 loop reads CAISGTVYGYTF. Here the CDR3 DNA reads TGTGCCATCAGCGGGACAGTATATGGCTACACCTTC.

This sequence joins TRBV28 and TRBJ2-1; unclear D gene. Germline CDR1 and CDR2: MDHEN and SYDVKM. The V and J ends lost 6 bases and 2 bases respectively, with 8 bases between them. This CDR3 region has 13 residues. The CDR3 sequence: CASSLKPYNEQFF. The DNA of the CDR3 is TGTGCCAGCAGCCTGAAACCCTACAATGAGCAGTTCTTC.

The sample holds a few counts of this clone. The J gene is TRBJ1-3, the V gene TRBV6-8; tentative D call: TRBD1 (5 bases). Trimming cost V 6 bases and J 0 bases, with 15 bases left between them. Germline CDR1 reads MNHGY; CDR2 reads SAAAGT. This CDR3 spans 16 amino acids. CDR3 region: CASRGGTTLSGNTIYF. The CDR3 DNA follows: TGTGCCAGCAGGGGGGGTACAACTCTCTCTGGAAACACCATATATTTT.

This clone was picked up a small number of times. This chain links TRBV11-3 with TRBJ2-3, with a weak D call TRBD1 (5 bases). There are 17 residues in the CDR3. The germline V gene has CDR1 SGHNT and CDR2 YENEEA. Trimming shortened V by 3 bases and J by 3 bases, and 19 bases separated the two germline ends. This CDR3 reads CASSLDIGQGITDTQYF. DNA for the CDR3: TGTGCCAGCAGCTTGGACATCGGGCAGGGAATAACAGATACGCAGTATTTT. Full variable domain (outside the CDR3, taken from reference TRBV11-3 and TRBJ2-3): EAGVVQSPRYKIIEKKQPVAFWCNPISGHNTLYWYLQNLGQGPELLIRYENEEAVDDSQLPKDRFSAERLKGVDSTLKIQPAELGDSAVYLCASSLDIGQGITDTQYFGPGTRLTVL.

This clone was counted only a few times. The V call is TRBV6-8, the J call TRBJ1-2; D is perhaps TRBD1 (6 bases). The ends were cut back, 4 bases at V and 8 bases at J, with 20 bases in the middle. This CDR3 region has 15 residues. Per the germline V gene, CDR1 is MNHGY and CDR2 is SAAAGT. The CDR3 sequence: CASSSMGDRPRGYTF. The CDR3 coding sequence is TGTGCCAGCAGTTCCATGGGAGACAGGCCGAGGGGCTACACCTTC.

V and J are TRBV28 and TRBJ1-5; TRBD1 is a possible D gene (5 bases). The CDR3 length is 20 residues. V lost 4 bases and J 4 bases, leaving 29 bases between the germline ends. CDR1 is MDHEN, CDR2 SYDVKM, per germline. The CDR3 DNA reads as TGTGCCAGCAGTTCCCTAACCCGCGGGGGTTATGTAAGCGGAAATCAGCCCCAGCATTTT. This gives the protein CASSSLTRGGYVSGNQPQHF.

In its sample, this clone was seen a few times. This chain connects TRBV9 to TRBJ2-4, with D maybe TRBD2 (6 bases). The CDR3 has 14 amino acids. Trimming stripped 9 bases from V and 5 bases from J, with 18 bases between. In germline, CDR1 is SGDLS, CDR2 YYNGEE. The CDR3 DNA sequence: TGTGCCATAGCCCTTCGGGACTTCGAAAACATTCAGTACTTC. Translating it yields CAIALRDFENIQYF.

This chain joins TRBV18 and TRBJ2-1; possibly TRBD1 for D (6 bases). Germline CDR1 KGHSH, CDR2 LQKENI. Trimming shortened V by 0 bases and J by 12 bases, and 15 bases separated the two germline ends. The CDR3 covers 14 residues. The CDR3 nucleotides are TGTGCCAGCTCACCACCCAGTTCGGACAGCCGGCAGTTCTTC. Its translation is CASSPPSSDSRQFF.

This chain links TRBV19 with TRBJ2-1; 7 bases are shared with TRBD1. Germline-derived CDR1 and CDR2 are LNHDA and SQIVND (reference sequence). The CDR3 has 19 residues. V lost 5 bases to trimming and J lost 1 base; unmatched junction nucleotides: 17. This CDR3 is CASSRGVFYRGQSYNEQFF. The DNA for the CDR3 is TGTGCCAGTAGTCGAGGGGTCTTCTACAGGGGACAATCCTACAATGAGCAGTTCTTC. Looking up the rest from reference TRBV19 and TRBJ2-1 gives the full variable domain: DGGITQSPKYLFRKEGQNVTLSCEQNLNHDAMYWYRQDPGQGLRLIYYSQIVNDFQKGDIAEGYSVSREKKESFPLTVTSAQKNPTAFYLCASSRGVFYRGQSYNEQFFGPGTRLTVL.

This sequence joins TRBV10-3 and TRBJ2-5; TRBD1 aligns across 7 bases. The CDR3 loop spans 17 amino acids. The V gene end was trimmed by 4 bases and the J gene end by 5 bases; junction bases not matched to a gene: 16. Germline V lookup: CDR1 ENHRY, CDR2 SYGVKD. In nucleotides, the CDR3 is TGTGCCATCAGTGCGGGTGAGGGGGCCCCGCGAGTGGAGACCCAGTACTTC. It encodes CAISAGEGAPRVETQYF.